The following is a T cell receptor (beta chain) sequence with its context. This sample was included in a study of blood T cell repertoires in COVID-19. In the study overall: There were acute and convalescent COVID-19 samples, and they came from the United States, Italy and Spain. PBMCs, B-cell-depleted T cells, or T cells provided the cDNA or gDNA that made up the material.

Trimming left V 6 bases short and J 2 bases short, with 14 bases between. Per germline, CDR1 MRHNA and CDR2 SNTAGT. This CDR3 region has 15 residues. Here immunoSEQ multiplex PCR was the method, and the copy in TCRdb shows in-frame clones only, minus some. This table has about 120,000 clones, approximately 74% appearing once. The TCR was taken from a woman aged 65 to 85 with acute or convalescent COVID-19. V and J are TRBV6-4 and TRBJ1-5; no clear D. Sample: peripheral blood. For the CDR3, the DNA is TGTGCCAGCAGCGAGGACGGCGGGGGCAATCAGCCCCAGCATTTT. Translating gives CASSEDGGGNQPQHF.